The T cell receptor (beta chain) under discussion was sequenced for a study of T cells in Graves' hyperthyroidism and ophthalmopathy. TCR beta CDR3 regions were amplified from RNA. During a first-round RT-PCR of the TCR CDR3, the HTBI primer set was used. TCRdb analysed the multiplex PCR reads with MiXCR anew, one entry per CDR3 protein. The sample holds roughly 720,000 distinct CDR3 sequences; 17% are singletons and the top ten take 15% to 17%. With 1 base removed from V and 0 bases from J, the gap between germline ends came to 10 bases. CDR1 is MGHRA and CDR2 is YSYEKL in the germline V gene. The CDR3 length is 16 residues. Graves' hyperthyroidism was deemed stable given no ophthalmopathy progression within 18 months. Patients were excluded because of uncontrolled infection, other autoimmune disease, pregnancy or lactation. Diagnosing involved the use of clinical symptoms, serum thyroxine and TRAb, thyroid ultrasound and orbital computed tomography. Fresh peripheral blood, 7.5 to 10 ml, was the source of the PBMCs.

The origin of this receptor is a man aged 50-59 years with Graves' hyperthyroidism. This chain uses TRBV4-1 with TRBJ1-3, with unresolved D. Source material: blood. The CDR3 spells CASSQGTVDSGNTIYF. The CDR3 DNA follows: TGCGCCAGCAGCCAAGGGACTGTCGACTCTGGAAACACCATATATTTT.